The 29 T cell receptor beta chains given below trace back to one sample, sequenced in a study of T-cell reconstitution after alpha-beta-depleted transplantation in children. Unique molecular identifiers were incorporated during preparation of the TCRbeta library. TCRdb ran MiXCR on the PCR reads and lists one entry per CDR3 protein. In the table there are 70,000 to 95,000 distinct CDR3 sequences, about 16% of which are singletons. The sequencing here drew on PBMCs, mostly from graft donor cells, taken 180 days after TCRalphabeta/CD19-depleted stem cell transplant. Every receptor here comes from a male patient between 2 and 10 years old who had a stem cell transplant for acute lymphoblastic leukemia, so the T cells may come from the graft donor.

This clonotype was recorded only once. The V call is TRBV11-2, the J call TRBJ2-1; tentatively, D is TRBD1 or TRBD2 (5 bases each). Trimming removed 2 bases from V and 0 bases from J, with 23 bases in between. Germline CDR1 reads SGHAT; CDR2 reads FQNNGV. The CDR3 covers 20 residues. CDR3 sequence reads: CASSLWPPTRGPSSYNEQFF. The CDR3 DNA follows: TGTGCCAGCAGCTTATGGCCCCCCACGAGGGGCCCTAGCTCCTACAATGAGCAGTTCTTC.

This chain joins TRBV12-3 or TRBV12-4 and TRBJ2-1; tentatively, D is TRBD1 or TRBD2 (5 bases each). The CDR3 spans 14 residues. V lost 5 bases and J 4 bases, leaving 12 bases between the germline ends. The CDR3 spells CASSQGPIYNEQFF. CDR3 sequence (DNA): TGTGCCAGCAGTCAGGGACCAATATACAATGAGCAGTTCTTC.

V usage is TRBV7-9 and J usage is TRBJ1-4; possible D gene TRBD1, 5 bases. The germline CDR1 and CDR2 sequences are SEHNR and FQNEAQ (reference sequence). V shed 4 bases and J shed 8 bases, with 11 bases lying between them. The CDR3 has 13 residues. The CDR3 DNA sequence: TGTGCCAGCAGCTCCGGCGGGGGAGAAAAACTGTTTTTT. It codes for CASSSGGGEKLFF.

The chain joins TRBV20-1 to TRBJ1-1, with D uncertain. V lost 5 bases, J lost 6 bases, and 13 bases lay in between. The CDR3 consists of 12 residues. In germline, CDR1 is DFQATT, CDR2 SNEGSKA (reference sequence). CDR3 residues: CSAYTPNAEAFF. CDR3 DNA: TGCAGTGCTTATACGCCAAACGCTGAAGCTTTCTTT.

This clonotype was seen more than once but under ten times. The genes are TRBV7-2 and TRBJ2-7; 8 positions agree with TRBD1. Germline lookup yields CDR1 SGHTA and CDR2 FQGNSA. J gave up 2 bases and V 3 bases, and 3 bases lay outside the gene matches. The CDR3 is made up of 14 amino acids. In nucleotides, the CDR3 is TGTGCCAGCAGCTTCCAGGGGGCCCCCTACGAGCAGTACTTC. Protein product: CASSFQGAPYEQYF.

The J gene is TRBJ2-5, the V gene TRBV12-3 or TRBV12-4; the D gene is possibly TRBD1 (6 bases). The CDR3 is made up of 15 amino acids. V was shortened by 5 bases and J by 5 bases, with 18 bases between the two germline ends. CDR3: CASSVEPRGTETQYF. DNA for the CDR3: TGTGCCAGCAGTGTGGAACCGAGGGGGACGGAGACCCAGTACTTC.

J is TRBJ2-7 and V is TRBV29-1; either TRBD1 or TRBD2 may fit D (5 bases each). The CDR3 is 14 residues long. Germline loops: CDR1 SQVTM, CDR2 ANQGSEA. V lost 4 bases to trimming and J lost 0 bases, with 13 bases between them. CDR3 loop: CSVVGELFSYEQYF. The CDR3 DNA reads as TGCAGCGTTGTGGGGGAGCTGTTCTCCTACGAGCAGTACTTC.

The gene calls are TRBV7-2 and TRBJ2-7; D tentatively reads TRBD1 or TRBD2 (5 bases each). There are 15 residues in the CDR3. Germline lookup yields CDR1 SGHTA and CDR2 FQGNSA. The V end lost 1 base, the J end lost 4 bases, and 14 bases lay between the germline ends. The CDR3 here is CASSLGGTVTYEQYF. The CDR3 region has the DNA TGTGCCAGCAGCTTAGGGGGGACGGTTACATACGAGCAGTACTTC.

This rearrangement joins TRBV4-1 to TRBJ2-5; 7 bases map to TRBD1. The CDR3 totals 14 residues. CDR1 is MGHRA and CDR2 is YSYEKL in the germline V gene. Germline trimming cut 3 bases from V and 1 base from J; bases unmatched to any gene: 2. In DNA, the CDR3 is TGCGCCAGCAGCCATCGACAGGGCCAAGAGACCCAGTACTTC. Protein product: CASSHRQGQETQYF.

The chain combines TRBV20-1 with TRBJ2-5; the match to TRBD2 covers 7 bases. Unmatched junction bases numbered 13, after V lost 0 bases and J lost 0 bases. The CDR3 sequence is 18 residues long. Germline V gene data show CDR1 as DFQATT and CDR2 as SNEGSKA (reference sequence). The CDR3, as DNA: TGCAGTGCTAGAGATCCCCTACGGTGGGGGGGGGACCAAGAGACCCAGTACTTC. Amino acid sequence: CSARDPLRWGGDQETQYF.

This rearrangement joins TRBV5-1 to TRBJ1-1, with 8 bases aligning to TRBD1. Looked up from germline, CDR1 is SGHRS and CDR2 is YFSETQ. This CDR3 contains 16 residues. With V trimmed by 1 base and J by 4 bases, 9 bases remained unmatched. CDR3 sequence: CASSLMAGGRVTEAFF. CDR3 DNA: TGCGCCAGCAGCTTGATGGCAGGGGGCCGGGTCACTGAAGCTTTCTTT.

This clonotype was detected many times. CDR3 region: CASRMTGWNSPLHF. The CDR3, as DNA: TGTGCCAGCAGAATGACAGGTTGGAATTCACCCCTCCACTTT. The chain couples TRBV28 to TRBJ1-6, with D possibly matching TRBD1 (6 bases). Germline CDR1 reads MDHEN; CDR2 reads SYDVKM. V was trimmed by 6 bases and J by 7 bases, leaving 13 bases between them. The CDR3 runs 14 residues.

This clonotype came up a few times. J is TRBJ2-7 and V is TRBV27; 7 nucleotides line up with TRBD1. The CDR3 has 15 residues. Trimming at V came to 6 bases and at J to 3 bases, leaving 11 bases not matched to a gene. Germline values: CDR1 MNHEY, CDR2 SMNVEV (reference sequence). This chain's CDR3 is CASRHLGTEGYEQYF. Written as DNA, the CDR3 is TGTGCCAGCAGGCACCTCGGGACAGAAGGCTACGAGCAGTACTTC.

V usage is TRBV7-6 and J usage is TRBJ2-3; 8 bases fit TRBD1. J lost 0 bases, V lost 5 bases, and 7 bases had no gene match. Germline V CDR1 and CDR2: SGHVS, FNYEAQ. The CDR3 runs to 16 residues. The CDR3 nucleotides read TGTGCCAGCAGCCCGAGGACAGGGCCCAGCACAGATACGCAGTATTTT. Protein: CASSPRTGPSTDTQYF.

This chain links TRBV7-2 with TRBJ2-1; tentatively, D is TRBD2 (5 bases). Germline V gene data show CDR1 as SGHTA and CDR2 as FQGNSA. This CDR3 has 17 residues. Trimming took 0 bases from V and 6 from J, leaving 18 bases between them. The CDR3 spells CASSLALGLTFFNEQFF. CDR3 coding DNA: TGTGCCAGCAGCTTAGCTCTAGGACTTACTTTTTTCAATGAGCAGTTCTTC. The full variable domain, in which reference TRBV7-2 and TRBJ2-1 provide the parts outside the CDR3, is GAGVSQSPSNKVTEKGKDVELRCDPISGHTALYWYRQSLGQGLEFLIYFQGNSAPDKSGLPSDRFSAERTGGSVSTLTIQRTQQEDSAVYLCASSLALGLTFFNEQFFGPGTRLTVL.

The chain is built from TRBV12-3 or TRBV12-4 and TRBJ2-6, with D possibly being TRBD2 (5 bases). This CDR3 is built from 13 residues. The ends were cut back, 8 bases at V and 1 base at J, with 6 bases in the middle. DNA of the CDR3: TGTGCCAGCGAGCGGTCTGGGGCCAACGTCCTGACTTTC. Amino acids: CASERSGANVLTF.

This clonotype was seen a few times. J is TRBJ2-3 and V is TRBV28, with TRBD2 matching over 14 bases. CDR3 length: 17 residues. The germline V gene encodes CDR1 MDHEN and CDR2 SYDVKM. Germline trimming cut 7 bases from V and 5 bases from J; bases unmatched to any gene: 11. The CDR3 nucleotides are TGTGCCAGCACTGAACCGACCGGACTAGCGGGGGGAGATACGCAGTATTTT. Amino acids: CASTEPTGLAGGDTQYF.

The chain recombines TRBV29-1 with TRBJ2-4, with D perhaps given as TRBD1 or TRBD2 (7 bases each). Trimming took 5 bases from V and 7 from J, leaving 21 bases between them. Germline V gene data show CDR1 as SQVTM and CDR2 as ANQGSEA. The CDR3 consists of 15 residues. As DNA, the CDR3 is TGCAGCGTTACCCGCGCAGGGGGGGCTTGGAACATTCAGTACTTC. It encodes CSVTRAGGAWNIQYF.

The chain couples TRBV7-9 to TRBJ1-4, with 9 bases lining up with TRBD1. This CDR3 is 15 amino acids long. J gave up 6 bases and V 5 bases, and 7 bases lay outside the gene matches. CDR1 SEHNR and CDR2 FQNEAQ come from the germline V gene (reference sequence). Here the CDR3 reads CASSRVRDRDEKLFF. In nucleotides, the CDR3 is TGTGCCAGCAGCCGGGTCCGGGACAGGGATGAAAAACTGTTTTTT.

This clonotype turned up a few times. The J gene is TRBJ2-7, the V gene TRBV11-2, with 9 positions matching TRBD2. The CDR3 loop spans 18 amino acids. V was pared by 5 bases and J by 2 bases, with 16 bases of the junction left unmatched. Germline loops: CDR1 SGHAT, CDR2 FQNNGV. The CDR3 DNA reads TGTGCCAGCAGCAAACCCCTGCGGGGGGGCGAGTTTCCCTACGAGCAGTACTTC. Translated: CASSKPLRGGEFPYEQYF.

The J gene is TRBJ1-5, the V gene TRBV27, with D maybe TRBD1 (5 bases). The V and J ends lost 0 bases and 6 bases respectively, with 12 bases between them. CDR3 size: 15 residues. Germline V gene lookup returns CDR1 MNHEY and CDR2 SMNVEV (reference sequence). This CDR3 is CASSLSAGTGQPQHF. The CDR3 DNA reads TGTGCCAGCAGTTTATCGGCAGGGACGGGTCAGCCCCAGCATTTT.

The chain carries TRBV4-3 and TRBJ1-6; 7 bases are a match to TRBD1. Trimming cost V 1 base and J 3 bases; bases outside gene matches: 6. This CDR3 comprises 17 residues. Germline CDR1 and CDR2: LGHNA and YSLEER. The CDR3 bases are TGCGCCAGCAGCCAAGCCCGTACAGGGGACTATAATTCACCCCTCCACTTT. Its translation is CASSQARTGDYNSPLHF.

This clonotype was counted only a few times. The chain recombines TRBV10-3 with TRBJ2-7, with 9 nucleotides matching TRBD1. The CDR3 is 14 amino acids. Trimming took 7 bases from V and 4 from J; bases not matched to a gene: 8. Looked up from germline, CDR1 is ENHRY and CDR2 is SYGVKD. The DNA for the CDR3 is TGTGCCATCAAGGGGGGGACAGGGCTTTACGAGCAGTACTTC. Its translation is CAIKGGTGLYEQYF.

Turning to this clonotype: With a much larger clone just one base away, this may be a read error. This rearrangement joins TRBV5-4 to TRBJ1-1; 8 positions agree with TRBD1. The CDR3 totals 15 residues. Germline trimming cut 2 bases from V and 0 bases from J; bases unmatched to any gene: 3. CDR1 SGHNT and CDR2 YYREEE come from the germline V gene (reference sequence). The CDR3 DNA follows: TGTGCCAGCAGCTTAGAGGACAGGGTGAACACTGAAGCTTTCTTT. As protein: CASSLEDRVNTEAFF.

This clonotype was detected only a few times. This chain joins TRBV5-1 and TRBJ2-2; 14 positions agree with TRBD2. There are 18 residues in the CDR3. The V gene's germline CDR1 is SGHRS and CDR2 YFSETQ. Trimming at V came to 3 bases and at J to 0 bases, leaving 4 bases not matched to a gene. For the CDR3, the DNA is TGCGCCAGCAGCTCGATGACTAGCGGGGGGGCGAACACCGGGGAGCTGTTTTTT. Its protein is CASSSMTSGGANTGELFF. Full variable domain (remainder filled in from reference TRBV5-1 and TRBJ2-2): KAGVTQTPRYLIKTRGQQVTLSCSPISGHRSVSWYQQTPGQGLQFLFEYFSETQRNKGNFPGRFSGRQFSNSRSEMNVSTLELGDSALYLCASSSMTSGGANTGELFFGEGSRLTVL.

This clonotype was detected only a few times. V is TRBV29-1 and J is TRBJ2-7; 9 positions agree with TRBD1. The CDR3 runs 13 residues. CDR1 and CDR2 (germline): SQVTM, ANQGSEA. J was trimmed by 4 bases and V by 4 bases; bases with no gene match: 5. CDR3 nucleotides: TGCAGCGTTGGTTGGGACAGGGAATACGAGCAGTACTTC. It yields the protein CSVGWDREYEQYF.

This chain joins TRBV13 and TRBJ1-1, with D uncertain. Trimming pared 0 bases from V and 1 base from J, leaving 18 bases between. Germline CDR1 and CDR2: PRHDT and FYEKMQ (reference sequence). The CDR3 loop spans 18 amino acids. CDR3 loop: CASSLGAAWWGGNTEAFF. DNA for the CDR3: TGTGCCAGCAGCTTAGGGGCCGCCTGGTGGGGAGGGAACACTGAAGCTTTCTTT.

This clonotype was counted many times. The CDR3 spells CSARRDVYEQYF. The CDR3 DNA follows: TGCAGTGCTAGACGGGACGTTTACGAGCAGTACTTC. V and J are TRBV20-1 and TRBJ2-7; D possibly uses TRBD1 or TRBD2 (5 bases each). Germline CDR1 reads DFQATT; CDR2 reads SNEGSKA (reference sequence). The CDR3 runs to 12 residues. V lost 2 bases to trimming and J lost 4 bases, with 9 bases between them.

The sample holds many counts of this clonotype. The rearrangement links TRBV5-5 to TRBJ1-2; a weak D match, TRBD1 (5 bases). Germline V CDR1 and CDR2: SGHKS, YYEKEE (reference sequence). Deletions cut 7 bases from V and 8 bases from J, with 18 bases between. This CDR3 region has 13 residues. CDR3 bases: TGTGCCAGCGATCAAGAGGGGTGGGAGGGCTACACCTTC. This encodes CASDQEGWEGYTF.